Detailed here is one T cell receptor beta chain. Its target is not known. These data come from a study of cytomegalovirus exposure and HLA in healthy donors. Study-level background: Out of fewer than 400 genotyped donors, roughly 83% belonged to the Caucasian-associated ancestry cluster.

Those who donated were healthy bone marrow donors. The study, taken as a whole, reports: In a later analysis, at a false discovery rate of 0.05, under 20,000 TCR beta sequences were associated with HLA alleles.

It was with 60 Vbeta and 13 Jbeta primers that the PCR ran. Only in-frame clones appear in the TCRdb table, and some are missing; sequencing was by immunoSEQ multiplex PCR. The sample gives 100,000 or so clones, over 60% of which show up once; 5.3% is in the top ten. The CDR3 has 13 residues. Germline-derived CDR1 and CDR2 are SEHNR and FQNEAQ (reference sequence). V gave up 7 bases and J gave up 5 bases, with 14 bases separating them. This TCR came from a man younger than 45 in good health and CMV-seropositive. This sequence joins TRBV7-9 and TRBJ1-1, with D tentatively TRBD1 (5 bases). Sequencing was done on a sample of PBMCs. The CDR3 DNA is TGTGCCAGCATTCAAGGGGTGGATACTGAAGCTTTCTTT. Encoded protein: CASIQGVDTEAFF.